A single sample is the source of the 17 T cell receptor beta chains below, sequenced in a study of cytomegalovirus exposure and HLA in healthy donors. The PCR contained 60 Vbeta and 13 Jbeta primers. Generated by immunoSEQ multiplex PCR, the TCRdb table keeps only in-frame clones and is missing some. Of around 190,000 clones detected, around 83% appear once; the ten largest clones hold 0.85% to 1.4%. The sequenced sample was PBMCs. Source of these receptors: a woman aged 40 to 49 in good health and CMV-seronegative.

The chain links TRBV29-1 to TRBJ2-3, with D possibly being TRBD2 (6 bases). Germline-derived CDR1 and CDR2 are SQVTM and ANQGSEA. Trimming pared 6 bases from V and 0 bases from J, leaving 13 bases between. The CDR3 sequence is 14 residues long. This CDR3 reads CSVQASGSTDTQYF. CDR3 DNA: TGCAGCGTCCAAGCCAGCGGGAGCACAGATACGCAGTATTTT.

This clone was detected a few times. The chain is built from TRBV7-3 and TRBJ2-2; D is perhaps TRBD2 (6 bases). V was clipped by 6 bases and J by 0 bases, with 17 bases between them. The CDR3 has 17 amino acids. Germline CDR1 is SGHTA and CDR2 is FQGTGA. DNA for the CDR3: TGTGCCAGCAGTCAAGGGGTCAGCGGGTCGAACACCGGGGAGCTGTTTTTT. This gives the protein CASSQGVSGSNTGELFF.

CDR3 protein: CAWSVKRQGAEAFF. CDR3 DNA sequence: TGTGCCTGGAGTGTAAAGCGACAGGGGGCTGAAGCTTTCTTT. V gene TRBV30 combines with J gene TRBJ1-1; 9 bases fit TRBD1. The CDR3 totals 14 residues. V lost 0 bases, J lost 6 bases, and 5 bases stayed unmatched. CDR1 and CDR2 from the germline V gene are GTSNPN and SVGIG (reference sequence).

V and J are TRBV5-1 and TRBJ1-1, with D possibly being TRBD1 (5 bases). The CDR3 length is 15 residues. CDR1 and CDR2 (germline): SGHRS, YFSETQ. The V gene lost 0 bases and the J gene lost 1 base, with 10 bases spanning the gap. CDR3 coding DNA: TGCGCCAGCAGCTTGGCGTCCCAGGGGAACACTGAAGCTTTCTTT. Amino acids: CASSLASQGNTEAFF.

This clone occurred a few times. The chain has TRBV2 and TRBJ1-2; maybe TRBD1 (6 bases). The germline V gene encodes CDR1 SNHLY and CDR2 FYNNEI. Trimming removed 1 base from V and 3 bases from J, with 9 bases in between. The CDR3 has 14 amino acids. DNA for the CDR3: TGTGCCAGCAGTGAAGTGGGACATGACTATGGCTACACCTTC. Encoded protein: CASSEVGHDYGYTF.

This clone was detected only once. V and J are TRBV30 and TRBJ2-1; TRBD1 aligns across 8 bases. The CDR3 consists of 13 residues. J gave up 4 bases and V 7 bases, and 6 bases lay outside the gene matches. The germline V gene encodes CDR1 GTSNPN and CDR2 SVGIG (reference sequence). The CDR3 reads CAYTGGLYNEQFF. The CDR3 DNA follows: TGTGCCTACACAGGGGGTCTTTACAATGAGCAGTTCTTC.

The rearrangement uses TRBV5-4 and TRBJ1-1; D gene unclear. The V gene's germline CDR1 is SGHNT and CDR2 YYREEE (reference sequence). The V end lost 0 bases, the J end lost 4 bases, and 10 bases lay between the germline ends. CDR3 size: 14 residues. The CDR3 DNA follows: TGTGCCAGCAGCTTGGGACTGATGAGCACTGAAGCTTTCTTT. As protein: CASSLGLMSTEAFF.

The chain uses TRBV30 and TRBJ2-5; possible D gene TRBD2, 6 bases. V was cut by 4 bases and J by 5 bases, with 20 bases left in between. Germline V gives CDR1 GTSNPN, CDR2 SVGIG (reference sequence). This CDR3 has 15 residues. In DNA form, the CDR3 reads TGTGCCTGGACCACCTCGGGACTGAGATCGGAGACCCAGTACTTC. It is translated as CAWTTSGLRSETQYF. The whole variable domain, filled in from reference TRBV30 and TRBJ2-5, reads SQTIHQWPATLVQPVGSPLSLECTVEGTSNPNLYWYRQAAGRGLQLLFYSVGIGQISSEVPQNLSASRPQDRQFILSSKKLLLSDSGFYLCAWTTSGLRSETQYFGPGTRLLVL.

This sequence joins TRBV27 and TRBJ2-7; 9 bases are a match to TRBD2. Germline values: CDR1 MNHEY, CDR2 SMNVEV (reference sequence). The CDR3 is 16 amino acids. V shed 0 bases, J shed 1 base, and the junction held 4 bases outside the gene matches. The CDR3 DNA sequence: TGTGCCAGCAGTTTATCATCTAGCGGGATATCCTACGAGCAGTACTTC. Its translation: CASSLSSSGISYEQYF.

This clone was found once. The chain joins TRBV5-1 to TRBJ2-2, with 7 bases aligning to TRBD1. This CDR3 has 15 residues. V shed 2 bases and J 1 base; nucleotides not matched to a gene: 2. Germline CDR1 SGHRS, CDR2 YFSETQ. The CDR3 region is CASSLWDRNTGELFF. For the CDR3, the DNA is TGCGCCAGCAGCTTATGGGACAGGAACACCGGGGAGCTGTTTTTT.

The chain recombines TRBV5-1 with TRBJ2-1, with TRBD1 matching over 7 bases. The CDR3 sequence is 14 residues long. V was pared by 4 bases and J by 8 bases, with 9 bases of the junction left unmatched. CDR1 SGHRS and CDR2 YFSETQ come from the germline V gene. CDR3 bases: TGCGCCAGCAGCCCCCGACAGGGAAAGGATGAGCAGTTCTTC. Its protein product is CASSPRQGKDEQFF.

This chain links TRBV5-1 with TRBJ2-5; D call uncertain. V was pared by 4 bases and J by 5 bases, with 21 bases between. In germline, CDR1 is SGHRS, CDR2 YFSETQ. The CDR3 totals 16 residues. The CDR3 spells CASSTGWPPPGETQYF. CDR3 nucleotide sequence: TGCGCCAGCAGCACCGGCTGGCCTCCACCGGGTGAGACCCAGTACTTC.

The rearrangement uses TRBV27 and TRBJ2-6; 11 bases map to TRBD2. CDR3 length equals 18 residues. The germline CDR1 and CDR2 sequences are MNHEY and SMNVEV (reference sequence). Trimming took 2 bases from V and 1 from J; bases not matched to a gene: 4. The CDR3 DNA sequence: TGTGCCAGCAGTTTAATTTCTAGCGGGAGGTCTGGGGCCAACGTCCTGACTTTC. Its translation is CASSLISSGRSGANVLTF.

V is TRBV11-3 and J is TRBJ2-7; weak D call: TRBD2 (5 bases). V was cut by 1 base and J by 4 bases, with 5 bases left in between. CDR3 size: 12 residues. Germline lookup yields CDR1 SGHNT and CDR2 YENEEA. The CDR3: CASSLAGYEQYV. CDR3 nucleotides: TGTGCCAGCAGCTTAGCGGGGTACGAGCAGTACGTC.

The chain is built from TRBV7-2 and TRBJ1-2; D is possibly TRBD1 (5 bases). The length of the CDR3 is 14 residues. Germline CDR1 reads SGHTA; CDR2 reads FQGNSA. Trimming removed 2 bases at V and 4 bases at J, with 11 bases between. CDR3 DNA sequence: TGTGCCAGCAGCTTAACCGGCGGGGGCTATGGCTACACCTTC. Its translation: CASSLTGGGYGYTF.

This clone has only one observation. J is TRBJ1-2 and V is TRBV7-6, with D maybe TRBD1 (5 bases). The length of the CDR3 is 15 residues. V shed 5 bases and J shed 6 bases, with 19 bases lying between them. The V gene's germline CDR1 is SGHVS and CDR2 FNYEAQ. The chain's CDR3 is CASSPVWTNADGYTF. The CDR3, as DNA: TGTGCCAGCAGCCCCGTTTGGACAAATGCCGATGGCTACACCTTC.

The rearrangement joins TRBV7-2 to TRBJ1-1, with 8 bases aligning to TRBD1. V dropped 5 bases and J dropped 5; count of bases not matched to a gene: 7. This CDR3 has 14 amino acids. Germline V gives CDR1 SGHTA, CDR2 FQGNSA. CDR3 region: CASSLQGGGTEAFF. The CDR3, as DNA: TGTGCCAGCAGCCTACAGGGGGGAGGTACTGAAGCTTTCTTT.